Below, one T cell receptor (beta chain) is given with its context. What it binds is unknown. This specimen comes from a study of cytomegalovirus exposure and HLA in healthy donors. Findings of the study overall: The authors later linked a missense DCLRE1C variant to TCR beta V- and J-gene trimming.

The PCR employed 60 Vbeta primers together with 13 Jbeta primers. Profiled with immunoSEQ multiplex PCR; TCRdb holds only in-frame clones, not every one. This table holds 200,000 or so clones, roughly 79% found once. The CDR3 consists of 14 residues. The germline CDR1 and CDR2 sequences are MNHEY and SMNVEV (reference sequence). The V and J ends lost 5 bases and 3 bases, in that order; junction bases with no gene match: 4. This clonotype was sampled from a man younger than 35 in good health and CMV-seronegative. The chain carries TRBV27 and TRBJ1-1, with TRBD1 matching 9 bases. The specimen was PBMCs. For the CDR3, the DNA is TGTGCCAGCAGTGAAACAGGGGGCGACACTGAAGCTTTCTTT. Amino acid sequence: CASSETGGDTEAFF.